This is a list of T cell receptor beta chains from one sample in a study of blood T cell repertoires in COVID-19. Sequencing was performed with immunoSEQ multiplex PCR; in TCRdb, only in-frame clones are kept and a portion is missing. The sample comprises about 270,000 clones, around 89% of which are singletons, and 2.4% rests with the top ten. The sample consisted of PBMCs or T cells enriched from blood (not recorded which). The receptors stem from a woman younger than 35 who had recovered from COVID-19. Both conserved end residues are trimmed from each CDR3. Not every row has a clone size; where given, it reads once, few, many or a size class.

v_call,clone_size,j_call,cdr3_aa
TRBV6-4,NA,TRBJ1-5,ASSDSTRGDSGSNQPQH
TRBV20-1,NA,TRBJ2-7,SASPVRDRGPPEQY
TRBV5-1,once,TRBJ2-1,ASSLGREGNEQF
TRBV5-1,NA,TRBJ2-1,ASSSGTGTGNEQF
TRBV18,NA,TRBJ1-2,ASSPRLGQLNYGYT
TRBV7-9,NA,TRBJ1-5,ASSLGGRGNQPQH
TRBV3-1/TRBV3-2,NA,TRBJ1-6,ASSQYSSYNSPLH
TRBV5-4,NA,TRBJ2-3,ASSLASGGADTQY
TRBV14,few,TRBJ2-3,ASSQDPLAGGFTDTQY
TRBV5-1,NA,TRBJ2-7,ASKLTGSYEQY